This is a list of T cell receptor beta chains from one sample in a study of T-cell memory formation after mild COVID-19. TCRdb reprocessed the 5' RACE reads via MiXCR and lists one record per CDR3 protein. The repertoire holds hundreds of thousands of distinct CDR3 sequences, roughly 13% seen once, with about 20% in the top ten. The sequencing input was PBMCs or a T cell subset sorted from them (not recorded which). The receptors were gathered from a man aged 18 to 29 who had mild COVID-19 (a few samples of this study predate the infection). Cell type and time point are not known. CDR3s include the opening cysteine and the closing phenylalanine or tryptophan. The order of the fields is clone size, D gene, V gene, J gene, CDR3 DNA, CDR3 protein. D genes are given only for firm matches. The listing skips clone size in some rows; elsewhere it reads once, few, many or a size class.

>.|.|TRBV28|TRBJ2-5
TGTGCCAGCAGTTTCACGGGCAGCCGGGGGGAGACCCAGTACTTC
CASSFTGSRGETQYF
>few|.|TRBV4-3|TRBJ2-3
TGCGCCAGCAGCCAAGATCTGGCCCGCACAGATACGCAGTATTTT
CASSQDLARTDTQYF
>few|TRBD2|TRBV11-2|TRBJ2-5
TGTGCCAGCAGCCAAGCTAGCGGGGGGGCTGGAGAGACCCAGTACTTC
CASSQASGGAGETQYF
>few|.|TRBV20-1|TRBJ2-1
TGCAGTACTTGGCGGCAGGGGAGTTTTTGGGATGAGCAGTTCTTC
CSTWRQGSFWDEQFF
>few|.|TRBV18|TRBJ1-1
TGTGCCAGCTCACCGCTGGCGGAAGGCACTGAAGCTTTCTTT
CASSPLAEGTEAFF
>few|.|TRBV6-2/TRBV6-3|TRBJ2-7
TGTGCCAGCAGCTCCGTCGGGGGAAAGGCCTACGAGCAGTACTTC
CASSSVGGKAYEQYF
>.|.|TRBV6-2/TRBV6-3|TRBJ1-5
TGTGCCAGCAGCCAGAGTGGGGGGCGGCCCCAGCATTTT
CASSQSGGRPQHF
>many|TRBD1|TRBV6-2/TRBV6-3|TRBJ1-1
TGTGCCAGCAGTTACCCCCTCTTGACAGGGCAGGGTTGGAACACTGAAGCTTTCTTT
CASSYPLLTGQGWNTEAFF
>few|.|TRBV11-3|TRBJ2-3
TGTGCCAGCAGCTTAGGCGGTTGGAGGGCGGATCTTGTTCGCACAGATACGCAGTATTTT
CASSLGGWRADLVRTDTQYF
>few|.|TRBV10-3|TRBJ2-3
TGTGCCATCAGTGAGCTGGGGCGGAGCACAGATACGCAGTATTTT
CAISELGRSTDTQYF
>many|.|TRBV7-8|TRBJ2-4
TGTGCCAGCAGCTTATGGGTCGCCAGCGTACCCTTCAAAAACATTCAGTACTTC
CASSLWVASVPFKNIQYF
>few|.|TRBV6-5|TRBJ2-1
TGTGCCAGCAGTCCAATTGGGGGGCCGGTTAGCGATGAGCAGTTCTTC
CASSPIGGPVSDEQFF
>few|TRBD1|TRBV28|TRBJ1-5
TGTGCCATTACGGACAGGCCCCGGGCTCAGCCCCAGCATTTT
CAITDRPRAQPQHF
>few|.|TRBV7-2|TRBJ1-2
TGTGCCAGCAGCTTATACTCTGCTAACTATGGCTACACCTTC
CASSLYSANYGYTF
>few|TRBD1|TRBV12-5|TRBJ2-5
TGTGCTAGTTTACAGGGGCGGGAGACCCAGTACTTC
CASLQGRETQYF
>few|.|TRBV7-9|TRBJ2-5
TGTGCCAGCAGCTTAGGACGAAACGGCAGGGTGGCGGAGACCCAGTACTTC
CASSLGRNGRVAETQYF
>many|.|TRBV30|TRBJ2-2
TGTGCCTGGAGTGTACGCTGGGGCAGGAACACCGGGGAGCTGTTTTTT
CAWSVRWGRNTGELFF
>many|.|TRBV20-1|TRBJ1-5
TGCAGTGCTAGTGCAGGGGATAGGTATCAGCCCCAGCATTTT
CSASAGDRYQPQHF
>many|TRBD2|TRBV6-1|TRBJ2-7
TGTGCCAGCAGTGAGGGACTAGCGGGGGCCTACGAGCAGTACTTC
CASSEGLAGAYEQYF
>few|TRBD2|TRBV20-1|TRBJ2-3
TGCAGGGCGCCGGGGGGGCCCACAGATACGCAGTATTTT
CRAPGGPTDTQYF
>.|TRBD1|TRBV6-5|TRBJ1-4
TGTGCCAGCAGTTCGAGACAGGGCTTAAATGAAAAACTGTTTTTT
CASSSRQGLNEKLFF